Listed here are 28 T cell receptor beta chains from one sample, sequenced in a study of blood T cell repertoires in COVID-19. The protocol was immunoSEQ multiplex PCR, while the TCRdb copy is restricted to in-frame clones and leaves out a portion. Of some 96,000 clones listed, roughly nine tenths are singletons. Material: peripheral blood. These receptors were obtained from a man aged 45 to 65 with acute or convalescent COVID-19.

The rearrangement joins TRBV2 to TRBJ2-1; 10 positions agree with TRBD2. The CDR3 contains 15 residues. V lost 9 bases, J lost 4 bases, and 9 bases stayed unmatched. In germline, CDR1 is SNHLY, CDR2 FYNNEI. The chain's CDR3 is CASTQAGGGYNEQFF. The CDR3 nucleotides read TGTGCCAGTACACAAGCGGGAGGGGGTTACAATGAGCAGTTCTTC.

The chain couples TRBV4-1 to TRBJ2-7, with D tentatively TRBD2 (7 bases). Between the trimmed V and J ends, which lost 1 base and 2 bases, there was a span of 18 bases. The CDR3 totals 17 residues. Per the germline V gene, CDR1 is MGHRA and CDR2 is YSYEKL. Written as DNA, the CDR3 is TGCGCCAGCAGCCAAGGTTCAGGGGTAGCGGGTACCTACGAGCAGTACTTC. As protein: CASSQGSGVAGTYEQYF.

The CDR3 DNA follows: TGTGCCAGCAGTGGGGGGGGCTACGAGCAGTACTTC. It specifies CASSGGGYEQYF. This chain connects TRBV2 to TRBJ2-7; 7 nucleotides agree with TRBD2. J lost 3 bases, V lost 4 bases, and 0 bases had no gene match. Germline V gene data show CDR1 as SNHLY and CDR2 as FYNNEI. The CDR3 totals 12 residues. The full variable domain, with the rest looked up from reference TRBV2 and TRBJ2-7, is EPEVTQTPSHQVTQMGQEVILRCVPISNHLYFYWYRQILGQKVEFLVSFYNNEISEKSEIFDDQFSVERPDGSNFTLKIRSTKLEDSAMYFCASSGGGYEQYFGPGTRLTVT.

This chain uses TRBV11-2 with TRBJ2-3; 10 bases fit TRBD2. V dropped 5 bases and J dropped 0; count of bases not matched to a gene: 11. The length of the CDR3 is 18 residues. CDR1 and CDR2 from the germline V gene are SGHAT and FQNNGV. CDR3: CASSPRGLASPSTDTQYF. In DNA, the CDR3 is TGTGCCAGCAGCCCGAGGGGACTAGCGTCCCCTAGCACAGATACGCAGTATTTT.

This rearrangement joins TRBV10-3 to TRBJ2-3; 8 bases line up with TRBD1. The germline CDR1 and CDR2 sequences are ENHRY and SYGVKD. CDR3 length: 16 residues. Trimming took 3 bases from V and 3 from J; bases not matched to a gene: 8. In nucleotides, the CDR3 is TGTGCCATCAGTGACCCGACGACAGGGGAGACAGATACGCAGTATTTT. Its translation: CAISDPTTGETDTQYF.

This clone was observed a few times. The chain is built from TRBV4-1 and TRBJ2-1, with 12 bases matching TRBD2. CDR1 is MGHRA, CDR2 YSYEKL, per germline. The CDR3 sequence is 18 residues long. After removal of 5 bases from V and 6 bases from J, the junction contained 14 bases not matched to a gene. Here the CDR3 reads CASSSRTSGMPYGNEQFF. Here the CDR3 DNA reads TGCGCCAGCAGCTCACGGACTAGCGGGATGCCTTATGGCAATGAGCAGTTCTTC.

The chain joins TRBV6-4 to TRBJ2-3; 7 nucleotides line up with TRBD1. J lost 2 bases, V lost 6 bases, and 8 bases had no gene match. CDR1 and CDR2 (germline): MRHNA, SNTAGT. There are 15 residues in the CDR3. CDR3 DNA: TGTGCCAGCAGCTCATCCGGGACAGCCACAGATACGCAGTATTTT. Its translation is CASSSSGTATDTQYF.

V gene TRBV3-1 (or the pseudogene TRBV3-2) combines with J gene TRBJ1-2; D not resolved. V was pared by 3 bases and J by 6 bases, with 14 bases between. The CDR3 has 14 residues. The germline gives CDR1 LGHDT, CDR2 YNNKEL (reference sequence). CDR3 in DNA: TGTGCCAGCAGCCAGTCCCTGGGCAGGCATGGCTACACCTTC. This sequence encodes CASSQSLGRHGYTF.

The chain has TRBV7-9 and TRBJ2-3; D might be TRBD1 (6 bases). This CDR3 spans 15 amino acids. Germline lookup yields CDR1 SEHNR and CDR2 FQNEAQ (reference sequence). Trimming removed 4 bases from V and 4 bases from J, with 15 bases in between. CDR3 bases: TGTGCCAGCAGCTCTGGGCAGGGGCGCCCAGATACGCAGTATTTT. Encoded protein: CASSSGQGRPDTQYF.

In its sample, this clone was seen a few times. This chain uses TRBV20-1 with TRBJ1-1; TRBD1 agrees at 7 bases. Per the germline V gene, CDR1 is DFQATT and CDR2 is SNEGSKA (reference sequence). The V segment lost 3 bases and the J segment 0 bases; nucleotides outside the gene matches: 10. The CDR3 extends over 16 amino acids. The CDR3 protein is CSASLGAGGMNTEAFF. The DNA for the CDR3 is TGCAGTGCTAGTTTAGGGGCAGGGGGTATGAACACTGAAGCTTTCTTT.

This clone was counted a few times. This sequence joins TRBV12-3 or TRBV12-4 and TRBJ1-2; perhaps TRBD1 as D (6 bases). This CDR3 comprises 13 residues. V was clipped by 0 bases and J by 4 bases, with 6 bases between them. The CDR3: CASSLATGYGYTF. The CDR3 nucleotides are TGTGCCAGCAGTTTAGCGACAGGCTATGGCTACACCTTC.

V usage is TRBV7-8 and J usage is TRBJ2-3; 7 nucleotides agree with TRBD2. The CDR3 has 16 amino acids. Germline CDR1 SGHVS, CDR2 FQNEAQ. V shed 3 bases and J 1 base; nucleotides not matched to a gene: 7. CDR3: CASSFIVRGGTDTQYF. In DNA, the CDR3 is TGTGCCAGCAGCTTTATAGTTCGGGGGGGCACAGATACGCAGTATTTT.

J is TRBJ2-7 and V is TRBV5-1; possible D gene TRBD1, 5 bases. V dropped 1 base and J dropped 2 bases, with 10 bases sitting between them. CDR3 length: 14 amino acids. In germline, CDR1 is SGHRS, CDR2 YFSETQ. The CDR3 DNA reads TGCGCCAGCAGCTTGTTAGACAGAGCCTACGAGCAGTACTTC. This codes for CASSLLDRAYEQYF. Supplemented by reference TRBV5-1 and TRBJ2-7, the full variable domain reads KAGVTQTPRYLIKTRGQQVTLSCSPISGHRSVSWYQQTPGQGLQFLFEYFSETQRNKGNFPGRFSGRQFSNSRSEMNVSTLELGDSALYLCASSLLDRAYEQYFGPGTRLTVT.

The V gene is TRBV7-9, the J gene TRBJ1-6, with D perhaps TRBD1 (5 bases). Trimming removed 7 bases at V and 0 bases at J, with 13 bases between. The CDR3 is 16 residues long. Germline loops: CDR1 SEHNR, CDR2 FQNEAQ (reference sequence). Here the CDR3 DNA reads TGTGCCAGCATCGCGACAGAAAGCTCCTATAATTCACCCCTCCACTTT. It is translated as CASIATESSYNSPLHF.

For the CDR3, the DNA is TGTGCCAGCAGTCCCCAGGGGATCTCCTATAATTCACCCCTCCACTTT. It is translated as CASSPQGISYNSPLHF. The rearrangement joins TRBV27 to TRBJ1-6, with D perhaps TRBD1 (6 bases). Germline V CDR1 and CDR2: MNHEY, SMNVEV (reference sequence). Trimming cost V 5 bases and J 0 bases, with 11 bases left between them. The CDR3 has 16 residues.

The V call is TRBV29-1, the J call TRBJ1-3; the D is unclear. V was cut by 4 bases and J by 4 bases, with 8 bases left in between. The germline CDR1 and CDR2 sequences are SQVTM and ANQGSEA. The CDR3 has 12 amino acids. Here the CDR3 DNA reads TGCAGCGTTGGGGAGCTCGGAAACACCATATATTTT. Translating gives CSVGELGNTIYF.

This chain links TRBV5-4 with TRBJ2-2; possible D gene TRBD2, 5 bases. The V end was cut by 4 bases, the J end by 0 bases, with 13 bases between. Germline V gene sequence: CDR1 SGHNT, CDR2 YYREEE (reference sequence). CDR3 length: 16 residues. CDR3 sequence reads: CASSQRTGTNTGELFF. The CDR3 DNA reads as TGTGCCAGCAGCCAGCGAACCGGGACGAACACCGGGGAGCTGTTTTTT.

The chain uses TRBV29-1 and TRBJ1-1; no clear D. Germline CDR1 SQVTM, CDR2 ANQGSEA. Trimming shortened V by 1 base and J by 4 bases, and 7 bases separated the two germline ends. CDR3 size: 12 residues. The CDR3, as DNA: TGCAGCGTTGAAGGTAGTGGCACTGAAGCTTTCTTT. Encoded protein: CSVEGSGTEAFF.

The chain joins TRBV25-1 to TRBJ2-1; TRBD2 is a possible D gene (7 bases). Germline assignment: CDR1 MGHDK and CDR2 SYGVNS. The V end was cut by 3 bases, the J end by 4 bases, with 13 bases between. CDR3 length equals 15 residues. DNA for the CDR3: TGTGCCAGCAGTGAGGGGGGGCGAGTTTACAATGAGCAGTTCTTC. This encodes CASSEGGRVYNEQFF.

The chain joins TRBV4-1 to TRBJ2-3; no clear D. The CDR3 is 15 residues long. Trimming stripped 1 base from V and 1 base from J, with 9 bases between. Per germline, CDR1 MGHRA and CDR2 YSYEKL. As DNA, the CDR3 is TGCGCCAGCAGCCAAGTTTTAGTGGGCACAGATACGCAGTATTTT. Translating gives CASSQVLVGTDTQYF.

The chain links TRBV3-1 (or the pseudogene TRBV3-2) to TRBJ1-2, with D maybe TRBD1 (6 bases). CDR3 length: 13 amino acids. Germline V gene data show CDR1 as LGHDT and CDR2 as YNNKEL (reference sequence). V was trimmed by 5 bases and J by 4 bases, leaving 11 bases between them. The CDR3 protein is CASSVTGRYGYTF. The CDR3 nucleotides read TGTGCCAGCAGCGTAACAGGGCGCTATGGCTACACCTTC.

This chain joins TRBV5-1 and TRBJ1-2, with D unresolved. The V gene lost 0 bases and the J gene lost 3 bases, with 9 bases spanning the gap. CDR3 length: 14 amino acids. Germline V gives CDR1 SGHRS, CDR2 YFSETQ. CDR3 sequence (DNA): TGCGCCAGCAGCTTGGACCTCGGGGACTATGGCTACACCTTC. Encoded protein: CASSLDLGDYGYTF.

CDR3 in amino acids: CASSSRRGQNTEAFF. The CDR3 coding sequence is TGTGCCAGCAGCTCTCGCAGGGGGCAGAACACTGAAGCTTTCTTT. The V and J genes are TRBV3-1 (or the pseudogene TRBV3-2) and TRBJ1-1; 8 nucleotides line up with TRBD1. The CDR3 runs to 15 residues. Trimming cost V 5 bases and J 1 base; bases outside gene matches: 6. From germline, CDR1 is LGHDT and CDR2 YNNKEL (reference sequence).

This chain joins TRBV30 and TRBJ1-4; D remains ambiguous. Trimming pared 5 bases from V and 0 bases from J, leaving 19 bases between. The CDR3 runs 17 residues. CDR1 is GTSNPN, CDR2 SVGIG, per germline (reference sequence). The CDR3, as DNA: TGTGCCTGGGTCGGTGAGGGCAGGATCTCAACTAATGAAAAACTGTTTTTT. The encoded protein is CAWVGEGRISTNEKLFF.

This chain uses TRBV29-1 with TRBJ1-1; 9 bases line up with TRBD1. The junction had 6 bases not matched to a gene; V was cut back by 6 bases and J by 1 base. The CDR3 is made up of 14 amino acids. Germline lookup yields CDR1 SQVTM and CDR2 ANQGSEA. The CDR3 loop is CSVAGTGPNTEAFF. The CDR3 DNA follows: TGCAGCGTGGCTGGGACAGGGCCGAACACTGAAGCTTTCTTT.

The CDR3 sequence: CASSVDLRGGQNIQYF. CDR3 DNA: TGTGCCAGCAGCGTAGATCTTCGGGGTGGACAAAACATTCAGTACTTC. This chain joins TRBV9 and TRBJ2-4; TRBD2 might be the D (5 bases). The germline CDR1 and CDR2 sequences are SGDLS and YYNGEE. CDR3 size: 16 residues. Trimming pared 0 bases from V and 5 bases from J, leaving 15 bases between. Full variable domain (rest looked up from reference TRBV9 and TRBJ2-4): DSGVTQTPKHLITATGQRVTLRCSPRSGDLSVYWYQQSLDQGLQFLIQYYNGEERAKGNILERFSAQQFPDLHSELNLSSLELGDSALYFCASSVDLRGGQNIQYFGAGTRLSVL.

The chain links TRBV7-6 to TRBJ2-2, with 7 bases aligning to TRBD1. CDR1 is SGHVS and CDR2 is FNYEAQ in the germline V gene. The CDR3 runs 15 residues. V was pared by 2 bases and J by 5 bases, with 5 bases of the junction left unmatched. The CDR3 DNA reads TGTGCCAGCAGCTTATTAGGGGGCTCGACCGGGGAGCTGTTTTTT. This gives the protein CASSLLGGSTGELFF.

The chain couples TRBV7-9 to TRBJ2-2, with TRBD1 matching over 9 bases. This CDR3 has 16 amino acids. V trimming: 6 bases; J trimming: 5 bases; junction bases outside the gene matches: 10. Per the germline V gene, CDR1 is SEHNR and CDR2 is FQNEAQ (reference sequence). The CDR3 sequence is CASSYGQGFTTGELFF. The CDR3 DNA reads TGTGCCAGCAGTTACGGACAGGGGTTTACAACCGGGGAGCTGTTTTTT.